This T cell receptor beta chain came from a study of tumor-infiltrating lymphocytes in localized non-small cell lung cancer. General study results and limits: Available tissue quantity limited TCR sequencing to a patient subset.

The assay was immunoSEQ multiplex PCR, and TCRdb's table has in-frame clones only and misses some. Counted here are more than 9,500 clones, about nine tenths occurring once; the ten biggest clones make up about 9.1%. This CDR3 spans 15 amino acids. Germline-derived CDR1 and CDR2 are KGHSH and LQKENI. The V and J ends lost 8 bases and 0 bases respectively, with 14 bases between them. The table lists this clone with a count of one. Its antigen remains unidentified. Source material: lung tumor tissue. This rearrangement joins TRBV18 to TRBJ1-3; perhaps TRBD1 as D (5 bases). The sequence was obtained from a human donor with non-small cell lung cancer. This CDR3 is CASTPGRNSGNTIYF. The CDR3 DNA is TGTGCCAGCACTCCGGGACGCAACTCTGGAAACACCATATATTTT.